This entry describes one T cell receptor beta chain. The antigen remains undetermined. Some clones are missing from TCRdb's copy, which holds only in-frame ones; the method was immunoSEQ multiplex PCR. There are 110,000 to 150,000 clones in the sample; about 95% occur only once, and 1.5% to 2% lies in the top ten. This sample was taken from a study of cytomegalovirus exposure and HLA in healthy donors. Across the whole study: A later analysis reported the 95 to 150 validation repertoires used the same platform as the approximately 700 first-cohort repertoires. Broader study findings: In vitro testing confirmed a few CMV-associated chains as specific for CMV antigens. Published work reported that the classifier diagnosed cytomegalovirus status with high specificity and sensitivity. The authors enumerated 150 to 200 TCR beta chains as linked to cytomegalovirus.

The V end lost 0 bases, the J end lost 1 base, and 3 bases lay between the germline ends. CDR3 size: 13 residues. CDR1 is MDHEN and CDR2 is SYDVKM in the germline V gene. The sequenced sample was PBMCs. The chain links TRBV28 to TRBJ2-5, with no clear D. The source of this sequence is a man younger than 35 in good health and CMV-seropositive. As DNA, the CDR3 is TGTGCCAGCAGTTTATGGGCCCAAGAGACCCAGTACTTC. This translates into CASSLWAQETQYF.